This is a list of T cell receptor beta chains from one sample in a study of graft-versus-host responses after intestinal transplantation. No antigen has been identified for these receptors. The assay was immunoSEQ multiplex PCR, and TCRdb's table has in-frame clones only and misses some. The table has some 130,000 clones, approximately 90% seen once. Sample: unstimulated CD4+ T cells sorted from spleen or lymph node cells, taken before intestinal transplant. These receptor sequences come from a human donor who received an intestinal transplant. CDR3s include the opening cysteine and the closing phenylalanine or tryptophan. A D gene is named only where the DNA matches it firmly. Not all rows give a size; the values are once, few, many and, for expanded clones, a class.

D gene: NA; J gene: TRBJ2-7; clone size: NA; V gene: TRBV30; CDR3 protein: CAWSHLRAKSYEQYF; CDR3 DNA: TGTGCCTGGAGTCACCTCAGGGCGAAGTCCTACGAGCAGTACTTC
D gene: TRBD2; J gene: TRBJ2-3; clone size: NA; V gene: TRBV19; CDR3 protein: CASSIEGAGGGPQYF; CDR3 DNA: TGTGCCAGTAGTATAGAGGGAGCGGGGGGCGGGCCGCAGTATTTT
D gene: NA; J gene: TRBJ1-1; clone size: once; V gene: TRBV13; CDR3 protein: CASSPTGDWMRTEAFF; CDR3 DNA: TGTGCCAGCAGCCCAACTGGAGACTGGATGAGAACTGAAGCTTTCTTT
D gene: NA; J gene: TRBJ1-2; clone size: NA; V gene: TRBV6-5; CDR3 protein: CASSQMTDYGYTF; CDR3 DNA: TGTGCCAGCAGCCAAATGACGGACTATGGCTACACCTTC
D gene: NA; J gene: TRBJ1-3; clone size: NA; V gene: TRBV9; CDR3 protein: CASSVRGSGNTIYF; CDR3 DNA: TGTGCCAGCAGCGTCAGGGGTTCTGGAAACACCATATATTTT
D gene: NA; J gene: TRBJ2-5; clone size: NA; V gene: TRBV6-5; CDR3 protein: CASRPGGGETQYF; CDR3 DNA: TGTGCCAGCAGACCGGGAGGGGGCGAGACCCAGTACTTC
D gene: TRBD1; J gene: TRBJ1-6; clone size: NA; V gene: TRBV14; CDR3 protein: CASSLPGTGVSPLHF; CDR3 DNA: TGTGCCAGCAGCCTTCCCGGGACAGGGGTTTCACCCCTCCACTTT
D gene: TRBD1; J gene: TRBJ1-2; clone size: NA; V gene: TRBV9; CDR3 protein: CASSVTGTGKDGYTF; CDR3 DNA: TGTGCCAGCAGCGTAACCGGGACAGGGAAGGATGGCTACACCTTC
D gene: NA; J gene: TRBJ1-1; clone size: NA; V gene: TRBV7-2; CDR3 protein: CASSYQADSTEAFF; CDR3 DNA: TGTGCCAGCTCATACCAGGCGGACTCCACTGAAGCTTTCTTT
D gene: TRBD2; J gene: TRBJ2-3; clone size: NA; V gene: TRBV6-1; CDR3 protein: CASILAGGTDTQYF; CDR3 DNA: TGTGCCAGTATACTAGCGGGGGGAACAGATACGCAGTATTTT
D gene: TRBD2; J gene: TRBJ2-3; clone size: NA; V gene: TRBV9; CDR3 protein: CASSVGAGGLLDTQYF; CDR3 DNA: TGTGCCAGCAGCGTAGGAGCGGGGGGGCTGCTAGATACGCAGTATTTT
D gene: NA; J gene: TRBJ1-3; clone size: NA; V gene: TRBV5-6; CDR3 protein: CASSFRGLNSGNTIYF; CDR3 DNA: TGTGCCAGCAGCTTTAGAGGACTTAACTCTGGAAACACCATATATTTT
D gene: TRBD2; J gene: TRBJ2-3; clone size: NA; V gene: TRBV5-1; CDR3 protein: CASSLGAGVTDTQYF; CDR3 DNA: TGCGCCAGCAGCTTGGGAGCGGGGGTCACAGATACGCAGTATTTT
D gene: NA; J gene: TRBJ2-3; clone size: NA; V gene: TRBV10-3; CDR3 protein: CAISPGPKDTQYF; CDR3 DNA: TGTGCCATCAGCCCTGGACCAAAGGATACGCAGTATTTT
D gene: TRBD2; J gene: TRBJ2-2; clone size: NA; V gene: TRBV30; CDR3 protein: CAWLGGFTGELFF; CDR3 DNA: TGTGCCTGGCTGGGGGGGTTCACCGGGGAGCTGTTTTTT
D gene: NA; J gene: TRBJ1-3; clone size: NA; V gene: TRBV2; CDR3 protein: CASSEGRGGSSGNTIYF; CDR3 DNA: TGTGCCAGCAGTGAGGGACGTGGGGGGAGCTCTGGAAACACCATATATTTT